This T cell receptor beta chain is drawn from a study of blood T cells in healthy people across ages. The authors ran a second PCR of about 6 to 11 cycles using a sample-barcoded 5' primer and a J-beta primer mix. MiXCR, applied by TCRdb to the 5' RACE reads, yields one record per CDR3 protein. The sample holds about 620,000 distinct CDR3 sequences, approximately 52% seen once. Healthy Caucasian individuals from Russia aged about 6 to 100 served as donors. In each sample, at least 6.5 million PBMCs were isolated. Material for sequencing was blood. This receptor was taken from a woman of 80 years or more in good health.

CDR3 nucleotide sequence: TGTGCCAGCAGCCGGACAGGGGGGTGGAATGAGCAGTTCTTC. Its translation: CASSRTGGWNEQFF. This rearrangement joins TRBV7-3 to TRBJ2-1, with 10 bases aligning to TRBD1. This CDR3 has 14 amino acids. The germline gives CDR1 SGHTA, CDR2 FQGTGA. Unmatched junction bases numbered 5, after V lost 5 bases and J lost 7 bases.